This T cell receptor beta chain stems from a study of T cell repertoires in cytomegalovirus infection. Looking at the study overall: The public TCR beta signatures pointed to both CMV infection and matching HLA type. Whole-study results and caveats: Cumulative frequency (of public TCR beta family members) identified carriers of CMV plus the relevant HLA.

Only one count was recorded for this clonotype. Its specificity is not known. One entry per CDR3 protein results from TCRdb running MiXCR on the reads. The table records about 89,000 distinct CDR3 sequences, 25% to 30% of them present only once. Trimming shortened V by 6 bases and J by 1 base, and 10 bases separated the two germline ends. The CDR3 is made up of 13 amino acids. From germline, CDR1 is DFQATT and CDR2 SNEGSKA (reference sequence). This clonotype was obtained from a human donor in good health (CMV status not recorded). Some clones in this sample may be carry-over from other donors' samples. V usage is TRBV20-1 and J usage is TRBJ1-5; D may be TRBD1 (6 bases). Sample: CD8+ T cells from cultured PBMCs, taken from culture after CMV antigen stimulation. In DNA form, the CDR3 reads TGCAGTGCGAAACAGGGAAGCAATCAGCCCCAGCATTTT. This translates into CSAKQGSNQPQHF.